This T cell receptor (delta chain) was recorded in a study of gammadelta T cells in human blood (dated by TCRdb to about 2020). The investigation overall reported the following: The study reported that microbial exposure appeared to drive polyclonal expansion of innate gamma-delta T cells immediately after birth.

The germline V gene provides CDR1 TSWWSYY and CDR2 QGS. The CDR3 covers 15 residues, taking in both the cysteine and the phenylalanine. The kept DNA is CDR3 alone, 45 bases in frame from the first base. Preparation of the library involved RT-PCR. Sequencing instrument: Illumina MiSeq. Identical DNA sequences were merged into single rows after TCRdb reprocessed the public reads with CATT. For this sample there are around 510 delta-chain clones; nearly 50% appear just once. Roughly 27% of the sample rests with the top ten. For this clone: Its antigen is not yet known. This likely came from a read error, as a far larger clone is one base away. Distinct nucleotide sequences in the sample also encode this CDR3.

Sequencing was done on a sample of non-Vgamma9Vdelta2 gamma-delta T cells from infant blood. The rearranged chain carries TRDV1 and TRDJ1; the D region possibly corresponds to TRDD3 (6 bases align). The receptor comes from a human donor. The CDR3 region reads CALGELGDYTDKLIF. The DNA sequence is TGTGCGCTTGGGGAACTAGGGGATTACACCGATAAACTCATCTTT.